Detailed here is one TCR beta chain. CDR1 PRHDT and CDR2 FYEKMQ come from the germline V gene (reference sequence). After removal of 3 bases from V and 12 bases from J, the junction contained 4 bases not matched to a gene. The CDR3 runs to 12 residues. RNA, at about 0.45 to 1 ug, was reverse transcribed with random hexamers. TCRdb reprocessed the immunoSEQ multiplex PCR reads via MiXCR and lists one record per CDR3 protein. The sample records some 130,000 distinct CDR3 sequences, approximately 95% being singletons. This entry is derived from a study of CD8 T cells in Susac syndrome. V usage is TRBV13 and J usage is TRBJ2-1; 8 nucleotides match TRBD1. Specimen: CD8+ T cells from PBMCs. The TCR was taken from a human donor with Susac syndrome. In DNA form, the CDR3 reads TGTGCCAGCAGCTTCGGACAGGGTGGGCAGTTCTTC. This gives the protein CASSFGQGGQFF.